This is a list of T cell receptor beta chains from one sample in a study of T cells in Graves' hyperthyroidism and ophthalmopathy. TCRdb analysed the multiplex PCR reads with MiXCR anew, one entry per CDR3 protein. Among about half a million distinct CDR3 sequences listed, 20% were seen once. The sequencing input was blood. The receptor source for this set is a man aged 40-55 years with Graves' ophthalmopathy. The CDR3 runs from the conserved cysteine through the conserved F or W. A D gene is named only where the DNA matches it firmly. Clone size, where shown, is once, few, many, or a class for clones that have expanded.

J gene: TRBJ2-7; D gene: TRBD1; clone size: .; V gene: TRBV5-5; CDR3 DNA: TGTGCCAGCAGCCCCTGGACAGGGTGGGACGAGCAGTACTTC; CDR3 protein: CASSPWTGWDEQYF
J gene: TRBJ1-4; D gene: TRBD1; clone size: few; V gene: TRBV13; CDR3 DNA: TGTGCCAGCAGTTATACAGGGGGCAGTCGGGAAAAACTGTTTTTT; CDR3 protein: CASSYTGGSREKLFF
J gene: TRBJ1-3; D gene: .; clone size: .; V gene: TRBV30; CDR3 DNA: TGTGCCTGGAGTGTAGGAGGAAACACCATATATTTT; CDR3 protein: CAWSVGGNTIYF
J gene: TRBJ2-7; D gene: TRBD1; clone size: .; V gene: TRBV5-1; CDR3 DNA: TGCGCCAGCAGCCTGGGACAGGGGGACAGTGAGCAGTACTTC; CDR3 protein: CASSLGQGDSEQYF
J gene: TRBJ2-5; D gene: .; clone size: .; V gene: TRBV7-9; CDR3 DNA: TGTGCCAGCAGCTTAGGTGCGGGGGCTCACGAGACCCAGTACTTC; CDR3 protein: CASSLGAGAHETQYF
J gene: TRBJ2-2; D gene: .; clone size: .; V gene: TRBV7-2; CDR3 DNA: TGTGCCAGCAGGAGCGACCTGGGTACCGGGGAGCTGTTTTTT; CDR3 protein: CASRSDLGTGELFF
J gene: TRBJ2-3; D gene: .; clone size: many; V gene: TRBV20-1; CDR3 DNA: TGCAGTGCTAGACCTAGCCTGCTCACAGATACGCAGTATTTT; CDR3 protein: CSARPSLLTDTQYF
J gene: TRBJ1-2; D gene: .; clone size: few; V gene: TRBV3-1; CDR3 DNA: TGTGCCAGCAGCCAAGAGGCAGTCTATGGCTACACCTTC; CDR3 protein: CASSQEAVYGYTF
J gene: TRBJ2-1; D gene: .; clone size: .; V gene: TRBV6-1; CDR3 DNA: TGTGCCAGCAGCACGCGCGCGGGCTCCCGGCAGGATGAGCAGTTCTTC; CDR3 protein: CASSTRAGSRQDEQFF
J gene: TRBJ2-4; D gene: TRBD2; clone size: few; V gene: TRBV20-1; CDR3 DNA: TGCAGTGCTCGACTAGCGGGAGGGGGAGGCATTCAGTACTTC; CDR3 protein: CSARLAGGGGIQYF